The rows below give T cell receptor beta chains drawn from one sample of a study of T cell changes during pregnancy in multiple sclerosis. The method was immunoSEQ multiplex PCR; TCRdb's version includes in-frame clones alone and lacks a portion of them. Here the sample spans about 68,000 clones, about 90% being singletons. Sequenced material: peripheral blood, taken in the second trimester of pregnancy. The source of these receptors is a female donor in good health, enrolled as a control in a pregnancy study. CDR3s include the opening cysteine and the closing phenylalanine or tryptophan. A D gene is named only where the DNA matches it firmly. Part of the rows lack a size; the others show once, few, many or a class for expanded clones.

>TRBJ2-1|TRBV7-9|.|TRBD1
TGTGCCAGCAGCTTGTCGCAGGGGGCTATCCATGAGCAGTTCTTC
CASSLSQGAIHEQFF
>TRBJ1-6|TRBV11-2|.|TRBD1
TGTGCCAGCAGCTTACCTGGGACAGATCCACATTCACCCCTCCACTTT
CASSLPGTDPHSPLHF
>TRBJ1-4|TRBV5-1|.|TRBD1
TGCGCCAGCAGCTCACCCGAATTGGACAGGGAGGTTGAAAAACTGTTTTTT
CASSSPELDREVEKLFF
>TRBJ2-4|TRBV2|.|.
TGTGCCAGCAGTGACAGGACCAAAAACATTCAGTACTTC
CASSDRTKNIQYF
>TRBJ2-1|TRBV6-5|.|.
TGTGCCAGCAGTCCCGGCGGAACAATTAATGAGCAGTTCTTC
CASSPGGTINEQFF
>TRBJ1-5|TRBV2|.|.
TGTGCCAGCAGTGCCCGACAGCCCTCCAATCAGCCCCAGCATTTT
CASSARQPSNQPQHF
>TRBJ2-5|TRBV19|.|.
TGTGCCAGTAGGTCCGGGGTCAGGGAGACCCAGTACTTC
CASRSGVRETQYF
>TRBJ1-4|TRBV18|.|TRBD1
TGTGCCAGCTCACCACGGACAGGCGCAACTAATGAAAAACTGTTTTTT
CASSPRTGATNEKLFF
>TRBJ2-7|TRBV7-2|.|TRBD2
TGTGCCAGCAGCACCGGGACTACTCGTGAGCAGTACTTC
CASSTGTTREQYF
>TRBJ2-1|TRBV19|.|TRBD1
TGTGCCAGTAGTATACGGGACAGCCGTAATGAGCAGTTCTTC
CASSIRDSRNEQFF
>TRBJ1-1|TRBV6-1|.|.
TGTGCCAGCAGTGAAGGAAAGCGAGTGAACACTGAAGCTTTCTTT
CASSEGKRVNTEAFF
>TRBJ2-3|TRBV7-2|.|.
TGTGCCAGCAGCTTCCGGAGGTTAACAGATACGCAGTATTTT
CASSFRRLTDTQYF
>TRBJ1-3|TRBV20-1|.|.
TGCAGTGCTAGAGTCGGGAGCCCCATATATTTT
CSARVGSPIYF
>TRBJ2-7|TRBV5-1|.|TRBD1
TGCGCCAGCAGGCCACCCTACAGGGGGAGCTCCTACGAGCAGTACTTC
CASRPPYRGSSYEQYF
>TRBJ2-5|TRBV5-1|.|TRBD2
TGCGCCAGCAGCTTGGGGGGGGAGGGCCGGAAGACCCAGTACTTC
CASSLGGEGRKTQYF
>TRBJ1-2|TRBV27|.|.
TGTGCCAGCAGCTTAACAGGGAATGGCTACACCTTC
CASSLTGNGYTF
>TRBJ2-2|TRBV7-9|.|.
TGTGCCAGCAGCCTCTCGCCGGGAGCAACGAACACCGGGGAGCTGTTTTTT
CASSLSPGATNTGELFF
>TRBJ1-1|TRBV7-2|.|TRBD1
TGTGCCAGCAGCCGGGTGACAGGGCGGGACACTGAAGCTTTCTTT
CASSRVTGRDTEAFF
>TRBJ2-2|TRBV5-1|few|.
TGCGCCAGCAGCTCAGGGTACACCGGGGAGCTGTTTTTT
CASSSGYTGELFF
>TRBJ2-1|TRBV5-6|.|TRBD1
TGTGCCAGCAGCCCCGGGACAGGGGAGTTCTTC
CASSPGTGEFF
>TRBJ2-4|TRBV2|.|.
TGTGCCAGCAGTGCGACTGGGGGGGCCAAAAACATTCAGTACTTC
CASSATGGAKNIQYF
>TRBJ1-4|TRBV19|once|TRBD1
TGTGCCAGTAACGGGCAGGGGGTCTCTCGGGAAAAACTGTTTTTT
CASNGQGVSREKLFF
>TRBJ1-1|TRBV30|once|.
TGTGCCTGGGAGAGAGGACAGTTTGAAGCTTTCTTT
CAWERGQFEAFF
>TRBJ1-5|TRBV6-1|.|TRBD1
TGTGCCAGCAATCCGACAGGGGCAGGTCAGCCCCAGCATTTT
CASNPTGAGQPQHF
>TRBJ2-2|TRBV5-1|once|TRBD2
TGCGCCAGCAAGCCGCGACGACTAGCGGGGCTCGGGGAGCTGTTTTTT
CASKPRRLAGLGELFF
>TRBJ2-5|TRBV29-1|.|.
TGCAGCGCAAGAGGCCGGTCAGGGGAAAGGGAGACCCAGTACTTC
CSARGRSGERETQYF
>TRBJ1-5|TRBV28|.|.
TGTGCCAGCAGTTACCCCAAGGAGAATCAGCCCCAGCATTTT
CASSYPKENQPQHF
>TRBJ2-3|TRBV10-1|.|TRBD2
TGCGCCAGCAGTGAGACACCGGGACTATATCTGGCAGGTACGCAGTATTTT
CASSETPGLYLAGTQYF
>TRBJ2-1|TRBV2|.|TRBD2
TGTGCCAGCAGTGTAGGGACTAGCGGGAGGTACAATGAGCAGTTCTTC
CASSVGTSGRYNEQFF
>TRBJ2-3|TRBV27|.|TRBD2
TGTGCCAACCGACTAGCGGGAGTTCGTGAGGAAACAGATACGCAGTATTTT
CANRLAGVREETDTQYF
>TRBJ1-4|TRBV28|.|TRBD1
TGTGCCAGCAGTTCCCGGGACAGGGATTATGAAAAACTGTTTTTT
CASSSRDRDYEKLFF
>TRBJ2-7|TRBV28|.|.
TGTGCCAGCAGCAACCGGGGGGCACGCTACGAGCAGTACTTC
CASSNRGARYEQYF
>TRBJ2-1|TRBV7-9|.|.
TGTGCCAGCAGCTTAGGGGCCCACAATGAGCAGTTCTTC
CASSLGAHNEQFF
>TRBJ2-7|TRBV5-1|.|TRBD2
TGCGCCAGCAGCCCGGGACGGGCTAGCGGCTACGAGCAGTACTTC
CASSPGRASGYEQYF
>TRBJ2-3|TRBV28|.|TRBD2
TGTGCCAGCAGTTTGCCCCAGTCCCCAACGACGGCGGGAGAAACAGATACGCAGTATTTT
CASSLPQSPTTAGETDTQYF
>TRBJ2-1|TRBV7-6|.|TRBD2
TGTGCCAGCAGCCCACTAGCGGGTTCCTACAATGAGCAGTTCTTC
CASSPLAGSYNEQFF
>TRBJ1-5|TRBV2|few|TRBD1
TGTGCCAGCAGTCAGGGACAGGGAAGCAACCAGCCCCAGCATTTT
CASSQGQGSNQPQHF
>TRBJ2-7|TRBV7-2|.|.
TGTGCCAGCAGCTTAGCGCCAGTAGCGACGTACGAGCAGTACTTC
CASSLAPVATYEQYF
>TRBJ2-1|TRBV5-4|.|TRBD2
TGTGCCAGCAGCTTGACTAGCGGGAGTCCTTACAATGAGCAGTTCTTC
CASSLTSGSPYNEQFF
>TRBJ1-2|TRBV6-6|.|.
TGTGCCAGCAGCACAGCTAACTATGGCTACACCTTC
CASSTANYGYTF